This T cell receptor (beta chain) was captured by sequencing in a study of T cell responses to AZD1222 COVID-19 vaccine. Generated by immunoSEQ multiplex PCR, the TCRdb table keeps only in-frame clones and is missing some. The sample lists 130,000 to 150,000 clones, approximately 88% occurring once. This sequence was found in an adult in good health. This specimen consisted of peripheral blood, obtained on day 0 of AZD1222 vaccination.

Written as DNA, the CDR3 is TGTGCCACCAGCAGAGAGGGGGTCCGGACTGAAGCTTTCTTT. This sequence encodes CATSREGVRTEAFF. The chain couples TRBV15 to TRBJ1-1; D is possibly TRBD1 (5 bases). Trimming cost V 0 bases and J 5 bases, with 10 bases left between them. CDR1 LNHNV and CDR2 YYDKDF come from the germline V gene (reference sequence). This CDR3 is 14 amino acids long.